What follows are 21 T cell receptor beta chains derived from one specimen sequenced in a study of beta chain features in type 1 diabetes. These receptors' antigens are unknown. Sequenced material consisted of expressed TCRB transcripts (all of the isolated RNA was reverse transcribed). Some clones are missing from TCRdb's copy, which holds only in-frame ones; the method was immunoSEQ multiplex PCR. The table shows 150,000 to 200,000 clones, with 8.5% to 10% occurring only once. Study-level findings and limits: Within each of all four CD4+ subsets, Type 1 diabetes patients had TCRB CDR3s that were moderately but significantly shorter.

Sequences were obtained from central memory CD4+ T cells from blood. These receptors were taken from a woman younger than 45 with type 1 diabetes.

This sequence joins TRBV6-5 and TRBJ2-1; TRBD2 aligns across 9 bases. The V and J ends lost 6 bases and 1 base, in that order; junction bases with no gene match: 4. Germline V gene lookup returns CDR1 MNHEY and CDR2 SVGAGI. This CDR3 contains 15 residues. DNA for the CDR3: TGTGCCAGCAGAGATCTAGCGGGGTCCTACAATGAGCAGTTCTTC. As protein: CASRDLAGSYNEQFF.

The V gene is TRBV10-3, the J gene TRBJ2-7; D gene unclear. Germline V gene sequence: CDR1 ENHRY, CDR2 SYGVKD. With 3 bases removed from V and 2 bases from J, the gap between germline ends came to 11 bases. This CDR3 is built from 14 residues. CDR3 protein: CAISDLDRAYEQYF. CDR3 in DNA: TGTGCCATCAGTGATTTAGACCGGGCCTACGAGCAGTACTTC.

This clone appeared a few times. The chain joins TRBV21-1 to TRBJ2-7; no DNA check was done on the table's D call, TRBD1. TRBV21-1 is tagged as a pseudogene. The CDR3 loop spans 15 amino acids. CDR3: CASSKVQGAPYEQYF. The CDR3 DNA reads as TGTGCCAGCAGCAAAGTTCAGGGGGCTCCCTACGAGCAGTACTTC.

This clone was seen a few times. Compared with germline, one end of the junction differs, possibly owing to a read error. The chain links TRBV7-7 to TRBJ2-5; 8 positions match TRBD2. The CDR3 is 17 residues long. Germline V CDR1 and CDR2: SSHAT, FNYEAQ (reference sequence). CDR3 coding DNA: TGTGCTAGCAGCTTGAGCCCCGCGCTAGCGGGTCCTGGGGGCCAGTACTTC. It yields the protein CASSLSPALAGPGGQYF.

The chain couples TRBV11-2 to TRBJ2-1, with D possibly matching TRBD2 (5 bases). This CDR3 has 16 amino acids. V dropped 2 bases and J dropped 3 bases, with 14 bases sitting between them. Looked up from germline, CDR1 is SGHAT and CDR2 is FQNNGV. The CDR3 protein is CASSLSGRIFYNEQFF. The CDR3 DNA sequence: TGTGCCAGCAGCTTAAGCGGCAGAATATTCTACAATGAGCAGTTCTTC.

The chain combines TRBV28 with TRBJ1-2; 7 bases line up with TRBD1. V lost 6 bases to trimming and J lost 7 bases; unmatched junction nucleotides: 5. Looked up from germline, CDR1 is MDHEN and CDR2 is SYDVKM. The CDR3 is 12 amino acids. CDR3: CASSDRVSGYTF. CDR3 nucleotide sequence: TGTGCCAGCAGCGACAGGGTCTCTGGCTACACCTTC.

This chain joins TRBV11-2 and TRBJ2-5; 7 bases agree with TRBD1. The CDR3 is made up of 16 amino acids. CDR1 is SGHAT and CDR2 is FQNNGV in the germline V gene. J was trimmed by 5 bases and V by 1 base; bases with no gene match: 10. CDR3 in amino acids: CASSLVMTGSGETQYF. CDR3 in DNA: TGTGCCAGCAGCTTAGTAATGACAGGGTCGGGGGAGACCCAGTACTTC.

The V and J genes are TRBV28 and TRBJ1-1; the D gene is possibly TRBD1 (5 bases). V was clipped by 6 bases and J by 2 bases, with 16 bases between them. Germline V gene data show CDR1 as MDHEN and CDR2 as SYDVKM. The CDR3 contains 15 residues. CDR3 region: CASSPAGVLNTEAFF. CDR3 bases: TGTGCCAGCAGCCCCGCGGGGGTCCTCAACACTGAAGCTTTCTTT.

This clone was found a few times. This chain links TRBV2 with TRBJ1-4; 7 bases map to TRBD1. The germline CDR1 and CDR2 sequences are SNHLY and FYNNEI. CDR3 length: 15 residues. The V gene end was trimmed by 5 bases and the J gene end by 7 bases; junction bases not matched to a gene: 10. CDR3 protein: CASSPQGDRSEKLFF. The CDR3 coding sequence is TGTGCCAGCAGTCCTCAGGGGGATCGGAGTGAAAAACTGTTTTTT.

V gene TRBV27 combines with J gene TRBJ2-4; 9 bases align to TRBD1. CDR3 length: 20 residues. Trimming took 6 bases from V and 3 from J; bases not matched to a gene: 21. CDR1 and CDR2 from the germline V gene are MNHEY and SMNVEV (reference sequence). CDR3 nucleotides: TGTGCCAGCAGCGCCGGGGGACAGGGCGGTCTGCTCCTAGTCAAAAACATTCAGTACTTC. Amino acids: CASSAGGQGGLLLVKNIQYF.

This clone has a handful of counts. The chain carries TRBV9 and TRBJ2-2, with D possibly being TRBD1 (6 bases). The germline V and J ends were trimmed by 7 bases and 1 base, with 11 bases remaining between them. The length of the CDR3 is 14 residues. Germline CDR1 is SGDLS and CDR2 is YYNGEE. CDR3 nucleotides: TGTGCCAGCCAGGGGCGGTTGAACACCGGGGAGCTGTTTTTT. Its protein product is CASQGRLNTGELFF.

The gene calls are TRBV5-4 and TRBJ2-1; perhaps TRBD2 as D (5 bases). Germline loops: CDR1 SGHNT, CDR2 YYREEE (reference sequence). Trimming took off 4 bases at V and 6 bases at J, with 8 bases between the two ends. The CDR3 loop spans 12 amino acids. CDR3 loop: CASSLDSNEQFF. CDR3 DNA sequence: TGTGCCAGCAGCCTGGACTCCAATGAGCAGTTCTTC.

Only a few counts were recorded for this clone. The rearrangement joins TRBV18 to TRBJ1-3, with D uncertain. This CDR3 has 15 residues. The V gene lost 2 bases and the J gene lost 5 bases, with 13 bases spanning the gap. Germline V gives CDR1 KGHSH, CDR2 LQKENI. As DNA, the CDR3 is TGTGCCAGCTCACCAATCGACGACACACGAAACACCATATATTTT. As protein: CASSPIDDTRNTIYF.

In this sample, this clone turned up a few times. This chain links TRBV11-1 with TRBJ2-7; 9 bases fit TRBD2. Germline V gene data show CDR1 as SGHAT and CDR2 as FQDESV (reference sequence). With 5 bases clipped from V and 0 bases from J, the junction kept 5 bases outside the gene matches. This CDR3 is built from 15 residues. The CDR3 protein is CASSQDSGSSYEQYF. The CDR3 bases are TGTGCCAGCAGCCAAGATAGCGGGAGCTCCTACGAGCAGTACTTC.

This clone was counted only a few times. This chain's CDR3 is CASSLSRVYEQYF. CDR3 DNA: TGTGCCAGTAGTTTAAGTCGGGTCTACGAGCAGTACTTC. The chain links TRBV19 to TRBJ2-7; D is unclear. This CDR3 comprises 13 residues. With 5 bases removed from V and 3 bases from J, the gap between germline ends came to 11 bases. The germline V gene has CDR1 LNHDA and CDR2 SQIVND (reference sequence).

The V and J genes are TRBV18 and TRBJ2-1; the D gene is possibly TRBD2 (6 bases). Trimming left V 2 bases short and J 3 bases short, with 11 bases between. In germline, CDR1 is KGHSH, CDR2 LQKENI. The CDR3 is made up of 15 amino acids. The CDR3 sequence is CASSPGVADYNEQFF. CDR3 nucleotide sequence: TGTGCCAGCTCACCAGGGGTAGCGGACTACAATGAGCAGTTCTTC. Supplemented by reference TRBV18 and TRBJ2-1, the full variable domain reads NAGVMQNPRHLVRRRGQEARLRCSPMKGHSHVYWYRQLPEEGLKFMVYLQKENIIDESGMPKERFSAEFPKEGPSILRIQQVVRGDSAAYFCASSPGVADYNEQFFGPGTRLTVL.

The gene calls are TRBV20-1 and TRBJ1-2; D gene unclear. CDR3 length: 11 residues. In germline, CDR1 is DFQATT, CDR2 SNEGSKA (reference sequence). V lost 6 bases and J 5 bases, leaving 10 bases between the germline ends. CDR3 coding DNA: TGCAGTGCCAGCGGACCTTATGGCTACACCTTC. As protein: CSASGPYGYTF.

This clone was found a few times. This sequence joins TRBV18 and TRBJ2-6; TRBD1 is a possible D gene (6 bases). The V end lost 8 bases, the J end lost 2 bases, and 10 bases lay between the germline ends. This CDR3 contains 14 residues. Looked up from germline, CDR1 is KGHSH and CDR2 is LQKENI. CDR3 protein: CASTWTAGANVLTF. The CDR3 nucleotides are TGTGCCAGCACTTGGACAGCTGGGGCCAACGTCCTGACTTTC.

This clone was observed many times. The CDR3 loop is CASSQTSGTPVTGELFF. The CDR3 nucleotides are TGCGCCAGCAGTCAAACCTCCGGGACACCCGTTACCGGGGAGCTGTTTTTT. The V call is TRBV23-1, the J call TRBJ2-2; TRBD1 might be the D (6 bases). TRBV23-1 belongs to the ORF category, with a function that is uncertain. Trimming removed 2 bases from V and 5 bases from J, with 18 bases in between. The CDR3 has 17 residues.

This clone turned up a few times. The chain combines TRBV27 with TRBJ1-2, with 9 bases that match TRBD1. The germline V gene has CDR1 MNHEY and CDR2 SMNVEV (reference sequence). J lost 4 bases, V lost 6 bases, and 12 bases had no gene match. This CDR3 is built from 16 residues. CDR3 sequence: CASSELGTGNSYGYTF. The CDR3 nucleotides read TGTGCCAGCAGCGAGCTCGGGACAGGGAACTCCTATGGCTACACCTTC.

This clone was recorded a few times. The chain uses TRBV7-2 and TRBJ2-1, with D unresolved. The CDR3 is made up of 11 amino acids. The germline gives CDR1 SGHTA, CDR2 FQGNSA. V was cut by 4 bases and J by 6 bases, with 4 bases left in between. Here the CDR3 DNA reads TGTGCCAGCAGCTCTCTCAATGAGCAGTTCTTC. Translated: CASSSLNEQFF.